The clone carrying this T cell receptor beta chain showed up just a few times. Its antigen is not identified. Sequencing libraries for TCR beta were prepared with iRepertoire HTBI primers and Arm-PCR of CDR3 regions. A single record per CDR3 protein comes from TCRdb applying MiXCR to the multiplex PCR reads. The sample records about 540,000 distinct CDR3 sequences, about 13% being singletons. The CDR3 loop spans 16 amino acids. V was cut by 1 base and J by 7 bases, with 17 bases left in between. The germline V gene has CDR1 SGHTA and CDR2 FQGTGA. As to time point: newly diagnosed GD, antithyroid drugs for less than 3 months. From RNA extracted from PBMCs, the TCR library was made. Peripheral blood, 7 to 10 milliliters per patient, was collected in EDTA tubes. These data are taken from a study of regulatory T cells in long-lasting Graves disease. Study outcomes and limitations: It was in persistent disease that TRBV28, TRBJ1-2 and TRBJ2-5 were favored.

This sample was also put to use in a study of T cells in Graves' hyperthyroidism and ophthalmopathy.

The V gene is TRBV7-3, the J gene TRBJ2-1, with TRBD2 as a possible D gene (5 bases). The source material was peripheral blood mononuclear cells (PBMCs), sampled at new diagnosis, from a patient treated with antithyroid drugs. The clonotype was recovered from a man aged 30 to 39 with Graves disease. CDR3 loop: CASSLIRNDGKNEQFF. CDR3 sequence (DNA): TGTGCCAGCAGCTTAATTCGCAATGACGGGAAGAATGAGCAGTTCTTC.